These 19 T cell receptor beta chains were sequenced from one sample in a study of T cell responses to AZD1222 COVID-19 vaccine. Assay: immunoSEQ multiplex PCR; the TCRdb copy retains only in-frame clones and omits some. The sample gives roughly 150,000 clones, about nine tenths of which show up once; around 3.8% is in the top ten. This sample comprised peripheral blood, obtained 28 days after the second AZD1222 dose. These receptors came from an adult who received the AZD1222 COVID-19 vaccine.

J is TRBJ1-6 and V is TRBV3-1 (or the pseudogene TRBV3-2), with D hard to call. Trimming pared 0 bases from V and 3 bases from J, leaving 12 bases between. CDR1 and CDR2 from the germline V gene are LGHDT and YNNKEL (reference sequence). This CDR3 has 17 residues. CDR3: CASSQDWGRGYNSPLHF. The CDR3, as DNA: TGTGCCAGCAGCCAAGATTGGGGTCGGGGCTATAATTCACCCCTCCACTTT.

This chain uses TRBV30 with TRBJ1-2; TRBD1 might be the D (6 bases). Germline values: CDR1 GTSNPN, CDR2 SVGIG (reference sequence). CDR3 size: 11 residues. Trimming stripped 4 bases from V and 5 bases from J, with 8 bases between. CDR3 region: CAWTGEYGYTF. The DNA of the CDR3 is TGTGCCTGGACAGGGGAATATGGCTACACCTTC. Using reference TRBV30 and TRBJ1-2 for the parts outside the CDR3, the full variable domain is SQTIHQWPATLVQPVGSPLSLECTVEGTSNPNLYWYRQAAGRGLQLLFYSVGIGQISSEVPQNLSASRPQDRQFILSSKKLLLSDSGFYLCAWTGEYGYTFGSGTRLTVV.

This sequence joins TRBV5-1 and TRBJ2-7, with TRBD1 as a possible D gene (6 bases). This CDR3 has 14 residues. V shed 3 bases and J shed 3 bases, with 13 bases lying between them. From germline, CDR1 is SGHRS and CDR2 YFSETQ. DNA of the CDR3: TGCGCCAGCAGCTCTGGGGACACCTACTACGAGCAGTACTTC. This encodes CASSSGDTYYEQYF.

The chain combines TRBV6-2 or TRBV6-3 with TRBJ2-1; 7 bases match TRBD2. CDR1 and CDR2 (germline): MNHEY, SVGEGT. Germline trimming cut 1 base from V and 4 bases from J; bases unmatched to any gene: 16. The length of the CDR3 is 19 residues. This CDR3 is CASSYLVLMRDYFYNEQFF. For the CDR3, the DNA is TGTGCCAGCAGTTACTTAGTCTTAATGCGGGACTACTTTTACAATGAGCAGTTCTTC.

The chain employs TRBV3-1 (or the pseudogene TRBV3-2) and TRBJ1-2; D remains ambiguous. Germline CDR1 LGHDT, CDR2 YNNKEL (reference sequence). The CDR3 extends over 13 amino acids. Trimming left V 4 bases short and J 2 bases short, with 8 bases between. CDR3 nucleotides: TGTGCCAGCAGCCGCGAAGGGAACTATGGCTACACCTTC. It yields the protein CASSREGNYGYTF.

J is TRBJ1-4 and V is TRBV9, with D possibly being TRBD1 (5 bases). The CDR3 has 15 residues. Looked up from germline, CDR1 is SGDLS and CDR2 is YYNGEE. V was clipped by 4 bases and J by 7 bases, with 17 bases between them. The DNA of the CDR3 is TGTGCCAGCAGCAGAAGGGGAGGAGATAGTGAAAAACTGTTTTTT. Translating gives CASSRRGGDSEKLFF.

The chain recombines TRBV19 with TRBJ1-2; D is unresolved. The CDR3 has 12 amino acids. The ends were cut back, 7 bases at V and 14 bases at J, with 20 bases in the middle. Germline CDR1 LNHDA, CDR2 SQIVND (reference sequence). This chain's CDR3 is CASNNKAATLTF. The CDR3 DNA reads TGTGCCAGTAACAATAAGGCGGCTACCCTTACCTTC.

The chain links TRBV11-3 to TRBJ2-7, with 8 nucleotides matching TRBD1. From germline, CDR1 is SGHNT and CDR2 YENEEA. The V segment lost 5 bases and the J segment 1 base; nucleotides outside the gene matches: 4. This CDR3 comprises 14 residues. The CDR3 is CASSARDRSYEQYF. In nucleotides, the CDR3 is TGTGCCAGCAGCGCCCGGGACAGGTCCTACGAGCAGTACTTC.

The chain links TRBV7-2 to TRBJ2-3, with 12 bases lining up with TRBD2. J was trimmed by 2 bases and V by 5 bases; bases with no gene match: 8. The CDR3 length is 17 residues. CDR1 and CDR2 (germline): SGHTA, FQGNSA. The chain's CDR3 is CASSPKLAGGDTDTQYF. CDR3 DNA: TGTGCCAGCAGCCCTAAACTAGCGGGAGGCGACACAGATACGCAGTATTTT.

The V and J genes are TRBV14 and TRBJ1-2; D remains unclear. Germline values: CDR1 SGHDN, CDR2 FVKESK. Trimming removed 0 bases at V and 5 bases at J, with 7 bases between. This CDR3 comprises 13 residues. CDR3 protein: CASSQDVQYGYTF. The CDR3 coding sequence is TGTGCCAGCAGCCAAGATGTCCAATATGGCTACACCTTC. The full variable domain, rest sourced from reference TRBV14 and TRBJ1-2, is EAGVTQFPSHSVIEKGQTVTLRCDPISGHDNLYWYRRVMGKEIKFLLHFVKESKQDESGMPNNRFLAERTGGTYSTLKVQPAELEDSGVYFCASSQDVQYGYTFGSGTRLTVV.

The chain recombines TRBV6-5 with TRBJ2-3; D ambiguous. This CDR3 region has 14 residues. Trimming took off 0 bases at V and 0 bases at J, with 4 bases between the two ends. Germline V CDR1 and CDR2: MNHEY, SVGAGI. The DNA for the CDR3 is TGTGCCAGCAGTTACTCTGACAGCACAGATACGCAGTATTTT. Its translation is CASSYSDSTDTQYF.

The rearrangement joins TRBV6-1 to TRBJ1-1; D gene uncertain. Germline V CDR1 and CDR2: MNHNS, SASEGT. V lost 1 base and J 7 bases, leaving 7 bases between the germline ends. The CDR3 extends over 12 amino acids. The CDR3 loop is CASSEVPREAFF. The CDR3 DNA is TGTGCCAGCAGTGAAGTCCCCCGTGAAGCTTTCTTT.

The rearrangement uses TRBV27 and TRBJ1-2, with D perhaps TRBD1 (6 bases). The V gene's germline CDR1 is MNHEY and CDR2 SMNVEV (reference sequence). With 0 bases removed from V and 7 bases from J, the gap between germline ends came to 24 bases. This CDR3 region has 18 residues. CDR3 DNA sequence: TGTGCCAGCAGTTTATCGATGGCAGGGGTCCCTCAATTAGGTGGCTACACCTTC. This encodes CASSLSMAGVPQLGGYTF.

The chain is built from TRBV6-5 and TRBJ2-1, with 7 bases lining up with TRBD2. Germline-derived CDR1 and CDR2 are MNHEY and SVGAGI. The V gene end was trimmed by 9 bases and the J gene end by 7 bases; junction bases not matched to a gene: 15. This CDR3 region has 15 residues. In nucleotides, the CDR3 is TGTGCCAGTAGTAGGGACGGGGAGGGGAAGAATGAGCAGTTCTTC. It encodes CASSRDGEGKNEQFF.

The chain joins TRBV30 to TRBJ2-3; D perhaps matches TRBD2 (7 bases). V lost 3 bases and J lost 3, with 19 bases in between. CDR1 is GTSNPN, CDR2 SVGIG, per germline (reference sequence). This CDR3 contains 16 residues. The CDR3 region has the DNA TGTGCCTGGAGCTGGGGGGGCCAAGCGGAAACAGATACGCAGTATTTT. Translating gives CAWSWGGQAETDTQYF.

This clone was recorded once. The CDR3 loop reads CASSLERGASETQYF. The CDR3 DNA is TGCGCCAGCAGCTTGGAACGGGGGGCATCGGAGACCCAGTACTTC. V and J are TRBV5-1 and TRBJ2-5; D may be TRBD2 (7 bases). The CDR3 is 15 amino acids. CDR1 is SGHRS and CDR2 is YFSETQ in the germline V gene. Between the trimmed V and J ends, which lost 0 bases and 5 bases, there was a span of 14 bases.

The V gene is TRBV2, the J gene TRBJ2-7, with unresolved D. CDR1 SNHLY and CDR2 FYNNEI come from the germline V gene. The V end was cut by 8 bases, the J end by 0 bases, with 17 bases between. This CDR3 contains 15 residues. CDR3 in amino acids: CASAPRAILSYEQYF. The CDR3 DNA reads as TGTGCCAGCGCACCACGGGCCATACTCTCCTACGAGCAGTACTTC.

The chain couples TRBV7-2 to TRBJ2-1, with 13 positions matching TRBD2. Germline V gene data show CDR1 as SGHTA and CDR2 as FQGNSA. The junction had 10 bases not matched to a gene; V was cut back by 4 bases and J by 10 bases. The CDR3 loop spans 16 amino acids. CDR3: CASSYSGLAGVGEQFF. For the CDR3, the DNA is TGTGCCAGCAGCTACTCCGGACTAGCGGGGGTTGGGGAGCAGTTCTTC.

This clone was picked up one time. This rearrangement joins TRBV5-6 to TRBJ2-5; D remains unclear. V lost 2 bases, J lost 0 bases, and 8 bases lay in between. The length of the CDR3 is 14 residues. Germline V gives CDR1 SGHDT, CDR2 YYEEEE. The CDR3 protein is CASSFLIYQETQYF. CDR3 nucleotides: TGTGCCAGCAGCTTCCTTATATACCAAGAGACCCAGTACTTC.